Following are 5 T cell receptor beta chains from one sample sequenced in a study of shared clonotypes between healthy human individuals. Profiling relied on immunoSEQ multiplex PCR, and the TCRdb table lists in-frame clones only, not all of them. The data show roughly 2.5 million clones, roughly nine tenths seen once. The specimen sequenced was naive CD4+ T cells sorted from blood. Subset of the sample: CD45RA+ positively selected. The receptors stem from a young man in good health.

The count of this clone is one. Other DNA sequences within the sample encode an identical CDR3. The chain is built from TRBV10-1 and TRBJ1-5; possible D gene TRBD1, 6 bases. The CDR3 has 13 residues. In germline, CDR1 is WNHNN, CDR2 SYGVQD (reference sequence). The V and J ends lost 2 bases and 6 bases respectively, with 8 bases between them. CDR3 sequence: CASSETGSQPQHF. In nucleotides, the CDR3 is TGCGCCAGCAGTGAGACAGGGAGTCAGCCCCAGCATTTT.

The CDR3 sequence is CASSWDRDRTDTQYF. CDR3 DNA sequence: TGTGCCAGCAGTTGGGACAGGGATAGGACAGATACGCAGTATTTT. The chain joins TRBV7-9 to TRBJ2-3, with TRBD1 matching 9 bases. Germline V gene lookup returns CDR1 SEHNR and CDR2 FQNEAQ (reference sequence). J gave up 3 bases and V 6 bases, and 7 bases lay outside the gene matches. The CDR3 spans 15 residues.

A single count supports this clone. The chain has TRBV10-1 and TRBJ2-2, with TRBD2 identical over 11 bases. Looked up from germline, CDR1 is WNHNN and CDR2 is SYGVQD (reference sequence). V shed 6 bases and J 8 bases; nucleotides not matched to a gene: 11. There are 16 residues in the CDR3. This CDR3 reads CASSPGLAAKAGELFF. The CDR3 nucleotides are TGCGCCAGCAGCCCGGGACTAGCGGCAAAAGCGGGGGAGCTGTTTTTT.

A single count supports this clone. CDR3 amino acids: CASSESTGSVSYEQYF. The CDR3 DNA follows: TGTGCCAGCAGTGAAAGTACAGGGTCGGTGTCCTACGAGCAGTACTTC. The V gene is TRBV6-1, the J gene TRBJ2-7; the D gene is possibly TRBD1 (6 bases). The CDR3 has 16 residues. The germline V gene encodes CDR1 MNHNS and CDR2 SASEGT. Trimming removed 2 bases at V and 1 base at J, with 15 bases between.

CDR3 protein: CASSDLTVGGDTQYF. Written as DNA, the CDR3 is TGCGCCAGCAGTGACCTAACGGTTGGTGGAGATACGCAGTATTTT. This chain links TRBV10-1 with TRBJ2-3; no firm D call. The V gene lost 3 bases and the J gene lost 5 bases, with 15 bases spanning the gap. This CDR3 is 15 amino acids long. Germline V gene data show CDR1 as WNHNN and CDR2 as SYGVQD (reference sequence).